The 19 T cell receptor beta chains in this list originate from one sample, sequenced in a study of human T cells and chemical hapten exposure. The time point here: pre-sensitization, week 0. The treatment is: therapeutic diphenylcyclopropenone sensitization with weekly scalp DPC. TCRdb used MiXCR to reprocess the RACE reads, holding one entry per CDR3 protein. The sample holds 300,000 to 400,000 distinct CDR3 sequences, 4.5% to 6% seen once. The sequenced sample was whole blood, obtained in connection with sensitization to the hapten diphenylcyclopropenone (DPC). All receptors come from a woman aged 50 to 60 with alopecia areata. Some clones in this sample may be carry-over from other donors' samples.

This clonotype was counted a few times. This chain links TRBV24-1 with TRBJ2-5, with no clear D. This CDR3 region has 12 residues. Trimming shortened V by 7 bases and J by 2 bases, and 7 bases separated the two germline ends. The germline V gene encodes CDR1 KGHDR and CDR2 SFDVKD. The CDR3 sequence: CATRGSQETQYF. CDR3 DNA: TGTGCCACCAGGGGATCTCAAGAGACCCAGTACTTC.

The chain recombines TRBV12-3 or TRBV12-4 with TRBJ1-1; 8 bases fit TRBD1. The CDR3 spans 14 residues. The junction had 10 bases not matched to a gene; V was cut back by 5 bases and J by 8 bases. CDR3 sequence: CASSPLSRGPEAFF. In DNA form, the CDR3 reads TGTGCCAGCAGTCCCCTCAGCAGGGGGCCCGAAGCTTTCTTT.

This clonotype appeared many times. This chain uses TRBV12-3 or TRBV12-4 with TRBJ2-1; D remains ambiguous. The germline V and J ends were trimmed by 5 bases and 9 bases, with 8 bases remaining between them. The CDR3 loop spans 11 amino acids. CDR3: CASSPEVEQFF. The DNA of the CDR3 is TGTGCCAGCAGTCCTGAGGTTGAGCAGTTCTTC.

This clonotype was found a few times. V gene TRBV20-1 combines with J gene TRBJ2-3; weak D call: TRBD2 (6 bases). The germline gives CDR1 DFQATT, CDR2 SNEGSKA (reference sequence). V gave up 0 bases and J gave up 3 bases, with 16 bases separating them. CDR3 size: 16 residues. The CDR3 region is CSARDLVTRGTDTQYF. CDR3 in DNA: TGCAGTGCTAGAGATCTTGTGACTAGAGGAACAGATACGCAGTATTTT.

This clonotype appeared many times. The genes are TRBV29-1 and TRBJ1-4; D possibly corresponds to TRBD1 (5 bases). Deletions cut 7 bases from V and 7 bases from J, with 13 bases between. CDR1 and CDR2 from the germline V gene are SQVTM and ANQGSEA. The CDR3 is 12 residues long. The CDR3 reads CSATVPGEKLFF. Written as DNA, the CDR3 is TGCAGCGCGACAGTTCCTGGTGAAAAACTGTTTTTT.

This clonotype was seen a few times. V is TRBV4-1 and J is TRBJ1-3; 7 bases are shared with TRBD1. This CDR3 is 17 amino acids long. V trimming: 0 bases; J trimming: 0 bases; junction bases outside the gene matches: 5. The germline V gene encodes CDR1 MGHRA and CDR2 YSYEKL. In nucleotides, the CDR3 is TGCGCCAGCAGCCAAGAAGGGACAGCGGGCTCTGGAAACACCATATATTTT. Translation gives CASSQEGTAGSGNTIYF.

The V call is TRBV7-3, the J call TRBJ1-2; 7 bases are a match to TRBD1. Unmatched junction bases numbered 10, after V lost 5 bases and J lost 4 bases. Germline assignment: CDR1 SGHTA and CDR2 FQGTGA. The CDR3 covers 15 residues. CDR3 coding DNA: TGTGCCAGCAGCGTAGCTCCAGGGGGGCGCTATGGCTACACCTTC. The encoded protein is CASSVAPGGRYGYTF. Complete variable domain (other parts from reference TRBV7-3 and TRBJ1-2): GAGVSQTPSNKVTEKGKYVELRCDPISGHTALYWYRQSLGQGPEFLIYFQGTGAADDSGLPNDRFFAVRPEGSVSTLKIQRTERGDSAVYLCASSVAPGGRYGYTFGSGTRLTVV.

The sample holds many counts of this clonotype. J is TRBJ1-2 and V is TRBV3-1; no definite D call. Trimming took 0 bases from V and 4 from J, leaving 12 bases between them. The germline CDR1 and CDR2 sequences are LGHDT and YNNKEL (reference sequence). The CDR3 extends over 15 amino acids. Here the CDR3 reads CASSQDARRAYGYTF. DNA of the CDR3: TGTGCCAGCAGCCAAGATGCGAGAAGAGCCTATGGCTACACCTTC.

This chain joins TRBV7-9 and TRBJ2-1; D ambiguous. The CDR3 consists of 14 residues. The germline V gene encodes CDR1 SEHNR and CDR2 FQNEAQ (reference sequence). V lost 1 base to trimming and J lost 0 bases, with 4 bases between them. In DNA form, the CDR3 reads TGTGCCAGCAGCTTAGTCCGCTCCTACAATGAGCAGTTCTTC. The encoded protein is CASSLVRSYNEQFF. The entire variable domain, with the rest obtained from reference TRBV7-9 and TRBJ2-1, is as follows: DTGVSQNPRHKITKRGQNVTFRCDPISEHNRLYWYRQTLGQGPEFLTYFQNEAQLEKSRLLSDRFSAERPKGSFSTLEIQRTEQGDSAMYLCASSLVRSYNEQFFGPGTRLTVL.

The V call is TRBV13, the J call TRBJ1-2, with D unresolved. CDR3 length: 14 residues. Germline values: CDR1 PRHDT, CDR2 FYEKMQ (reference sequence). Trimming left V 2 bases short and J 2 bases short, with 9 bases between. CDR3 protein: CASSLWELNYGYTF. Here the CDR3 DNA reads TGTGCCAGCAGCTTATGGGAACTAAACTATGGCTACACCTTC.

The genes are TRBV4-3 and TRBJ1-5; D unresolved. Trimming took off 7 bases at V and 6 bases at J, with 4 bases between the two ends. The germline V gene encodes CDR1 LGHNA and CDR2 YSLEER. The CDR3 is 10 residues long. The CDR3 DNA is TGCGCCAGCACGACTCAGCCCCAGCATTTT. Its translation is CASTTQPQHF.

The rearrangement uses TRBV2 and TRBJ2-4, with unresolved D. V was clipped by 4 bases and J by 5 bases, with 15 bases between them. The length of the CDR3 is 15 residues. Germline CDR1 and CDR2: SNHLY and FYNNEI. CDR3 in amino acids: CASSGAGRSENIQYF. As DNA, the CDR3 is TGTGCCAGCAGTGGGGCTGGACGTTCAGAAAACATTCAGTACTTC. Together with reference TRBV2 and TRBJ2-4, the CDR3 gives the full variable domain: EPEVTQTPSHQVTQMGQEVILRCVPISNHLYFYWYRQILGQKVEFLVSFYNNEISEKSEIFDDQFSVERPDGSNFTLKIRSTKLEDSAMYFCASSGAGRSENIQYFGAGTRLSVL.

This chain connects TRBV6-1 to TRBJ1-5, with a possible D match to TRBD1 (5 bases). Trimming pared 3 bases from V and 2 bases from J, leaving 14 bases between. The CDR3 has 16 amino acids. Germline lookup yields CDR1 MNHNS and CDR2 SASEGT. The CDR3 loop reads CASSEVGAGGNQPQHF. In nucleotides, the CDR3 is TGTGCCAGCAGTGAGGTGGGAGCGGGGGGCAATCAGCCCCAGCATTTT.

In its sample, this clonotype was seen a few times. In DNA form, the CDR3 reads TGCGCCAGCAGCCCAAATGAAGGTGTCTATGGCTACACCTTC. Translating gives CASSPNEGVYGYTF. The rearrangement uses TRBV5-1 and TRBJ1-2; D is unresolved. Trimming left V 4 bases short and J 4 bases short, with 14 bases between. The CDR3 is 14 amino acids. Germline V CDR1 and CDR2: SGHRS, YFSETQ.

This clonotype was seen a few times. A junction boundary mismatches the germline segment, possibly from a read error. V and J are TRBV20-1 and TRBJ1-5; weak D call: TRBD1 (5 bases). CDR1 is DFQATT, CDR2 SNEGSKA, per germline (reference sequence). This CDR3 comprises 15 residues. This CDR3 reads CSARERGWEDQPQHF. CDR3 DNA sequence: TGCAGTGCTCGAGAGCGGGGGTGGGAAGATCAGCCCCAGCATTTT.

Of note for this clonotype: A clone one base away is much larger, so this may be a read error. The V call is TRBV3-1, the J call TRBJ2-3, with 9 bases fitting TRBD2. From germline, CDR1 is LGHDT and CDR2 YNNKEL (reference sequence). The CDR3 has 16 residues. CDR3 sequence (DNA): TGTGCCAGCAGCTCCCTAGCGGGGACTAGCACAGATTCGCAGTATTTT. This translates into CASSSLAGTSTDSQYF.

This clonotype was observed a handful of times. The V and J genes are TRBV12-5 and TRBJ2-2, with D possibly TRBD1 on 5 matching bases. Between the trimmed V and J ends, which lost 6 bases and 7 bases, there was a span of 15 bases. The length of the CDR3 is 14 residues. The germline V gene has CDR1 LGHNT and CDR2 FRNRAP. CDR3 amino acids: CASGLTVQGGELFF. The CDR3, as DNA: TGTGCTAGTGGCTTGACAGTCCAGGGCGGGGAGCTGTTTTTT. The variable domain in full, completed from reference TRBV12-5 and TRBJ2-2, reads DARVTQTPRHKVTEMGQEVTMRCQPILGHNTVFWYRQTMMQGLELLAYFRNRAPLDDSGMPKDRFSAEMPDATLATLKIQPSEPRDSAVYFCASGLTVQGGELFFGEGSRLTVL.

The chain has TRBV12-3 or TRBV12-4 and TRBJ1-1; 8 bases align to TRBD1. This CDR3 region has 12 residues. The J segment lost 10 bases and the V segment lost 4 bases, leaving 5 bases of the junction unmatched. Here the CDR3 reads CASSSQGAGAFF. The CDR3 nucleotides read TGTGCCAGCAGTTCCCAGGGGGCGGGAGCTTTCTTT.

This clonotype was detected many times. The rearrangement uses TRBV4-2 and TRBJ1-1, with D possibly TRBD1 on 6 matching bases. Germline assignment: CDR1 LGHNA and CDR2 YNFKEQ. The CDR3 has 13 amino acids. The germline V and J ends were trimmed by 3 bases and 5 bases, with 10 bases remaining between them. The DNA for the CDR3 is TGTGCCAGCAGCCAGGCAGGGGTTACTGAAGCTTTCTTT. Translation: CASSQAGVTEAFF.